A selection of T cell receptor beta chains follows, all from one sample in a study of ipilimumab plus nivolumab after autologous stem cell transplantation. Generated by immunoSEQ multiplex PCR, the TCRdb table keeps only in-frame clones and is missing some. Of about 47,000 clones in the sample, 70% to 90% were seen once. The sequenced sample was PBMCs, obtained in a trial of ipilimumab plus nivolumab as post-transplant consolidation. Receptors originate from a male donor with multiple myeloma. CDR3s include the opening cysteine and the closing phenylalanine or tryptophan. D genes are given only for firm matches. Size tells how often a clone was seen (once, few, many) or the class of an expanded clone, and some rows leave it out.

.	TRBJ1-1	few	TRBV18	CASSRTEINTEAFF	TGTGCCAGCTCTCGAACGGAGATTAACACTGAAGCTTTCTTT
TRBD2	TRBJ2-3	.	TRBV4-2	CASSLGLASTDTQYF	TGTGCCAGCAGCCTCGGACTAGCGAGCACAGATACGCAGTATTTT
.	TRBJ1-2	.	TRBV6-1	CASSVGDILHTF	TGTGCCAGCAGTGTCGGAGACATTCTGCACACCTTC
.	TRBJ1-2	.	TRBV5-1	CASSSGRGKSKYGYTF	TGCGCCAGCAGCTCGGGGAGGGGGAAGTCGAAGTATGGCTACACCTTC
TRBD1	TRBJ1-2	.	TRBV5-1	CASSPRDRANGYTF	TGCGCCAGCAGCCCTAGGGACAGGGCGAATGGCTACACCTTC
TRBD2	TRBJ2-7	.	TRBV11-3	CASSETSGRANEQYF	TGTGCCAGCAGCGAGACTAGCGGGAGGGCTAACGAGCAGTACTTC
.	TRBJ2-5	.	TRBV2	CASSEQGMEGRTQYF	TGTGCCAGCAGTGAACAGGGCATGGAGGGCCGGACCCAGTACTTC
TRBD1	TRBJ2-7	.	TRBV7-3	CASSLPGTGSEQYF	TGTGCCAGCAGCTTACCCGGGACAGGGAGCGAGCAGTACTTC
.	TRBJ1-3	.	TRBV18	CASSPEGFGNTIYF	TGTGCCAGCTCACCTGAGGGGTTTGGAAACACCATATATTTT
TRBD1	TRBJ1-1	few	TRBV5-1	CASSLAGTGTEAFF	TGCGCCAGCAGCTTGGCCGGGACAGGGACTGAAGCTTTCTTT
.	TRBJ1-2	.	TRBV29-1	CSVGAGYGYTF	TGCAGCGTTGGTGCGGGCTATGGCTACACCTTC
TRBD1	TRBJ2-7	.	TRBV6-6	CASSYAGTGAFEQYF	TGTGCCAGCAGTTACGCTGGGACAGGGGCCTTTGAGCAGTACTTC
.	TRBJ2-5	.	TRBV6-1	CASSREFGETQYF	TGTGCCAGCAGCCGGGAGTTCGGGGAGACCCAGTACTTC
.	TRBJ2-7	.	TRBV10-3	CATGLLAYEQYF	TGTGCCACCGGACTCCTCGCCTACGAGCAGTACTTC
.	TRBJ2-6	once	TRBV27	CASTPRHLGWGPGANVLTF	TGTGCCAGCACCCCCCGACACTTAGGTTGGGGACCTGGGGCCAACGTCCTGACTTTC
.	TRBJ2-2	.	TRBV7-9	CASSLQGNTGELFF	TGTGCCAGCAGCTTGCAGGGGAACACCGGGGAGCTGTTTTTT
.	TRBJ1-2	.	TRBV7-9	CASSLDLDDSGRNYGYTF	TGTGCCAGCAGCTTAGATCTTGATGACAGCGGGAGGAACTATGGCTACACCTTC
TRBD2	TRBJ2-5	.	TRBV18	CASSPRQAGVQETQYF	TGTGCCAGCTCACCCCGCCAAGCGGGGGTGCAAGAGACCCAGTACTTC
.	TRBJ2-1	few	TRBV30	CAWSPGLPPNEQFF	TGTGCCTGGAGTCCAGGTCTTCCCCCCAATGAGCAGTTCTTC
.	TRBJ2-5	.	TRBV19	CASRGTAEETQYF	TGTGCCAGTAGAGGGACGGCGGAAGAGACCCAGTACTTC
TRBD2	TRBJ2-7	.	TRBV5-1	CASSLGTSGSLQASYEQYF	TGCGCCAGCAGCTTGGGGACTAGCGGGTCCCTCCAAGCCTCCTACGAGCAGTACTTC
.	TRBJ1-1	few	TRBV6-7	CASSYPFLSPEAFF	TGTGCCAGCAGTTATCCGTTCCTCTCACCTGAAGCTTTCTTT
.	TRBJ1-1	.	TRBV18	CASSPPSVNTEAFF	TGTGCCAGCTCACCACCATCGGTGAACACTGAAGCTTTCTTT
.	TRBJ2-3	.	TRBV5-5	CASRLGSVGTDTQYF	TGTGCCAGCAGATTGGGGTCCGTTGGCACAGATACGCAGTATTTT
TRBD1	TRBJ1-2	.	TRBV10-3	CAISDTGDGYTF	TGTGCCATCAGTGATACAGGGGACGGCTACACCTTC
.	TRBJ1-2	few	TRBV19	CASSMPGTPPETYGYTF	TGTGCCAGTAGCATGCCGGGAACCCCCCCGGAAACCTATGGCTACACCTTC
.	TRBJ2-1	.	TRBV18	CASSRLSGSSYNEQFF	TGTGCCAGCTCACGACTATCAGGTAGCTCCTACAATGAGCAGTTCTTC